The clone carrying this T cell receptor beta chain has a handful of counts. Its antigen is undetermined. Healthy individuals of Caucasian origin from Russia, aged about 6 to 100, served as donors. Peripheral blood was drawn, around 9.5 milliliters per donor. For the second PCR, which ran for about 6 to 11 cycles, a sample-barcoded 5' primer and a J-beta primer mix were used. TCRdb recomputed calls from the 5' RACE reads with MiXCR, one row per CDR3 protein. The profile shows 1.2 million to 1.5 million distinct CDR3 sequences, roughly 45% of them singletons. The data stem from a study of blood T cells in healthy people across ages. Overall study results and limits: Measured against age, TCR beta diversity per million T cells decreased in a roughly linear manner.

V shed 4 bases, J shed 7 bases, and the junction held 11 bases outside the gene matches. The CDR3 length is 17 residues. Germline assignment: CDR1 SNHLY and CDR2 FYNNEI. Sequencing used blood. The receptor was isolated from a woman under 30 in good health. J is TRBJ2-1 and V is TRBV2, with 12 nucleotides matching TRBD2. CDR3 region: CASSGGLAGSKGNEQFF. In DNA form, the CDR3 reads TGTGCCAGCAGTGGGGGACTAGCGGGCTCTAAAGGAAATGAGCAGTTCTTC. Full variable domain (remainder filled in from reference TRBV2 and TRBJ2-1): EPEVTQTPSHQVTQMGQEVILRCVPISNHLYFYWYRQILGQKVEFLVSFYNNEISEKSEIFDDQFSVERPDGSNFTLKIRSTKLEDSAMYFCASSGGLAGSKGNEQFFGPGTRLTVL.